The clone carrying this T cell receptor beta chain was counted many times. Germline V gene lookup returns CDR1 DFQATT and CDR2 SNEGSKA (reference sequence). The CDR3 length is 13 residues. With 0 bases removed from V and 9 bases from J, the gap between germline ends came to 12 bases. TCRdb reprocessed the 5' RACE reads with MiXCR, giving one entry per CDR3 protein. The table includes 150,000 to 200,000 distinct CDR3 sequences, around 16% detected once. The sample belongs to a study of CD8 T cells in ankylosing spondylitis. The rearrangement links TRBV20-1 to TRBJ2-4; D remains ambiguous. The receptor was isolated from a male donor with ankylosing spondylitis or in good health (not recorded which). Sequenced sample: blood, either unsorted or a sorted T cell fraction (not recorded which). The CDR3 DNA follows: TGCAGTGCTAGAGATCAACAGACCCGCATTCAGTACTTC. Protein product: CSARDQQTRIQYF.